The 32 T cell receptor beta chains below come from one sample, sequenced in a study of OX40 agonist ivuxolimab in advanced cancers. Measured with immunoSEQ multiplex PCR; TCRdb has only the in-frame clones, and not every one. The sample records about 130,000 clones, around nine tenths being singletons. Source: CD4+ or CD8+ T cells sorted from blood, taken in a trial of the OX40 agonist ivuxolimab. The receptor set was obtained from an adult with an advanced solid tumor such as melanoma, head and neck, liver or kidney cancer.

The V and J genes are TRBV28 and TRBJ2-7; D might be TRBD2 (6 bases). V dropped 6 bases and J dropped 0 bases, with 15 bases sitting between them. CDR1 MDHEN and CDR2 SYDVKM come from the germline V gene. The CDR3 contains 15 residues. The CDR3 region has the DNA TGTGCCAGCAGGTCCGGCGGGGCCCTCTCCTACGAGCAGTACTTC. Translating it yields CASRSGGALSYEQYF.

The CDR3 coding sequence is TGCGCCAGCGGGGGTCCCTCTGGAAACACCATATATTTT. It codes for CASGGPSGNTIYF. V gene TRBV10-1 combines with J gene TRBJ1-3; perhaps TRBD1 as D (5 bases). With 8 bases removed from V and 0 bases from J, the gap between germline ends came to 8 bases. Germline V CDR1 and CDR2: WNHNN, SYGVQD (reference sequence). The CDR3 has 13 residues.

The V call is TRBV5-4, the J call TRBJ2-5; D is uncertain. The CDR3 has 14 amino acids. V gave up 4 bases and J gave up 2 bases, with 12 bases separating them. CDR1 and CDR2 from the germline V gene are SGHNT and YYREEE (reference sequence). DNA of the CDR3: TGTGCCAGCAGCGCTAAGACGGGTCAAGAGACCCAGTACTTC. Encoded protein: CASSAKTGQETQYF.

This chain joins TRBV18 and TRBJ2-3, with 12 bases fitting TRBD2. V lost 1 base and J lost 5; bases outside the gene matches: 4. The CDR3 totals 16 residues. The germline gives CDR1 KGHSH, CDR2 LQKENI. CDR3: CASSPRLAGAGDTQYF. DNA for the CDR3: TGTGCCAGCTCACCACGACTAGCGGGAGCTGGAGATACGCAGTATTTT.

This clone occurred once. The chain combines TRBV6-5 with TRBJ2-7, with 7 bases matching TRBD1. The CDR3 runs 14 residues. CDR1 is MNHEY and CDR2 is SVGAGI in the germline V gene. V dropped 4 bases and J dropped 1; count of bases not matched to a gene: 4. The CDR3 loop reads CASSSRDSSYEQYF. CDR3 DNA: TGTGCCAGCAGTTCCCGGGACAGTTCCTACGAGCAGTACTTC.

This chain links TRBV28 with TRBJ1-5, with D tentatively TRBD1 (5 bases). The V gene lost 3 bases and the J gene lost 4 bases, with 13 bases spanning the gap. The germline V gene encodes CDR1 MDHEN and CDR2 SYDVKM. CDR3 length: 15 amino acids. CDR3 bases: TGTGCCAGCAGTTTGTTGGGGGGTGGAAATCAGCCCCAGCATTTT. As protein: CASSLLGGGNQPQHF.

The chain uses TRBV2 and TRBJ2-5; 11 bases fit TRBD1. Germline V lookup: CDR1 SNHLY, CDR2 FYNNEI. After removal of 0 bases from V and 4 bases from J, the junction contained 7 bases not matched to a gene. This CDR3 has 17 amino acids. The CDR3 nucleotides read TGTGCCAGCAGTGAAGCCAGGACAGGGGGCTTGAGAGAGACCCAGTACTTC. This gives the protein CASSEARTGGLRETQYF.

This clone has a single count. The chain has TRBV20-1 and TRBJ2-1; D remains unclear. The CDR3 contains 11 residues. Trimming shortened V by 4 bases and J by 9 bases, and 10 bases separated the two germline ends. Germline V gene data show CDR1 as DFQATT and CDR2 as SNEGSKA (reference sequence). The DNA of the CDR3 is TGCAGTGCTATACGGACCCTTGAGCAGTTCTTC. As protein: CSAIRTLEQFF.

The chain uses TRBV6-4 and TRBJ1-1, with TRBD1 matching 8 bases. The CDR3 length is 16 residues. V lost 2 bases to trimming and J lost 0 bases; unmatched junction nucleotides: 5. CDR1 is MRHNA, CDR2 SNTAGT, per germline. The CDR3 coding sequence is TGTGCCAGCAGTGACCCCCCGGGACAGGTGAACACTGAAGCTTTCTTT. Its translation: CASSDPPGQVNTEAFF.

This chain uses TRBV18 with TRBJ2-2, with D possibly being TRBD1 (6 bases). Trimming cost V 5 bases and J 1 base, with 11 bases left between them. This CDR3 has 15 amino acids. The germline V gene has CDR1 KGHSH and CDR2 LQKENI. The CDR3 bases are TGTGCCAGCTCAGTTGGGACAAGGAACACCGGGGAGCTGTTTTTT. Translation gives CASSVGTRNTGELFF.

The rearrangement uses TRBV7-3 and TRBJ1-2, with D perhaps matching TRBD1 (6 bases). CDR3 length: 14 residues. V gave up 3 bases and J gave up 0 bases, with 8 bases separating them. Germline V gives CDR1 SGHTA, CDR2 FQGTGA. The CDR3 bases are TGTGCCAGCAGCTTGGACAGCTCTAACTATGGCTACACCTTC. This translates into CASSLDSSNYGYTF.

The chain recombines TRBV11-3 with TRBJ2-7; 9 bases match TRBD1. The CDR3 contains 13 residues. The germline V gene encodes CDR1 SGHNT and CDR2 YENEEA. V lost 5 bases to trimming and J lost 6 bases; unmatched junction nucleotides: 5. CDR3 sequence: CASSTLTGGEQYF. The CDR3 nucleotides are TGTGCCAGCAGCACCTTGACAGGGGGCGAGCAGTACTTC.

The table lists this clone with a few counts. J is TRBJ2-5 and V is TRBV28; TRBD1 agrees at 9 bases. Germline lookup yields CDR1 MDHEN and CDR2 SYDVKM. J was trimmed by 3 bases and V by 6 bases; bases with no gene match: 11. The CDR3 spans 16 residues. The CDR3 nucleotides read TGTGCCAGCAGCTCAGGACAGGGACAGGGTAAAGAGACCCAGTACTTC. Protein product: CASSSGQGQGKETQYF.

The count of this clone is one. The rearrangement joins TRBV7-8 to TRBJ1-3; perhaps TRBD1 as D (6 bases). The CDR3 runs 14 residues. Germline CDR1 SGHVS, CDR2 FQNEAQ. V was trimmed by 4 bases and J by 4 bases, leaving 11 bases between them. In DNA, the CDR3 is TGTGCCAGCAGCTCCCGCAGGGGCGGAAACACCATATATTTT. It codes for CASSSRRGGNTIYF.

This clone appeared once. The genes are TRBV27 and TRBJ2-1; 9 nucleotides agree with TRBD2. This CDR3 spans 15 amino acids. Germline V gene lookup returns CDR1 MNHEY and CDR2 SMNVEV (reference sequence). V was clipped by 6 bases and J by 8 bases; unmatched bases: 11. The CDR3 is CASSRREGPFHEQFF. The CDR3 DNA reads TGTGCCAGCAGCCGGCGGGAGGGCCCTTTCCATGAGCAGTTCTTC.

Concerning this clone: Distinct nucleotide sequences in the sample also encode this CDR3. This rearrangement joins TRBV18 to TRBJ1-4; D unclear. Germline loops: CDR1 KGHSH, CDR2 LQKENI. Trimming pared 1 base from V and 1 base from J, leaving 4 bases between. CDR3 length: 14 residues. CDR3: CASSPQGTNEKLFF. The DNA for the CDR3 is TGTGCCAGCTCACCACAGGGAACTAATGAAAAACTGTTTTTT.

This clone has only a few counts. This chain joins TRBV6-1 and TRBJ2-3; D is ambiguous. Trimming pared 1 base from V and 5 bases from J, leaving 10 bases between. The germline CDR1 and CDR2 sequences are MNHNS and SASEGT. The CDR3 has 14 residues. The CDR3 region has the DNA TGTGCCAGCAGTGAAGTCGGTCCCCAAGATACGCAGTATTTT. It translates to CASSEVGPQDTQYF.

The CDR3 region is CASRGSGGGAGYTF. The CDR3, as DNA: TGCGCCAGCAGGGGCTCGGGCGGGGGTGCTGGCTACACCTTC. The genes are TRBV10-2 and TRBJ1-2, with D possibly TRBD1 on 5 matching bases. CDR3 length: 14 residues. Germline assignment: CDR1 WSHSY and CDR2 SAAADI. With 6 bases removed from V and 7 bases from J, the gap between germline ends came to 18 bases.

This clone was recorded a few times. The CDR3 here is CASSGGETKSYNEQFF. CDR3 nucleotide sequence: TGTGCCAGCAGCGGCGGGGAGACTAAGTCCTACAATGAGCAGTTCTTC. The rearrangement links TRBV6-4 to TRBJ2-1, with D tentatively TRBD2 (6 bases). Germline V gene lookup returns CDR1 MRHNA and CDR2 SNTAGT. V was shortened by 6 bases and J by 1 base, with 16 bases between the two germline ends. This CDR3 spans 16 amino acids.

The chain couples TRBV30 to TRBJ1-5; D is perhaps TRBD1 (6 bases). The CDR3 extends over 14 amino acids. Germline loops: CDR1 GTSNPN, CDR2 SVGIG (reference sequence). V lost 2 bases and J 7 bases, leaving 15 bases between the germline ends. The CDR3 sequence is CAWSPTGSGQPQHF. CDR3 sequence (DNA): TGTGCCTGGAGTCCCACAGGGTCAGGACAGCCCCAGCATTTT.

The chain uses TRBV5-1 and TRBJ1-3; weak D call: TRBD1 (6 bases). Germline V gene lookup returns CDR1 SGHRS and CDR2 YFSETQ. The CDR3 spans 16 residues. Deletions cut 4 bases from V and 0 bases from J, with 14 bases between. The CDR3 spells CASSPGTSFSGNTIYF. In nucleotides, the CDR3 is TGCGCCAGCAGCCCGGGGACAAGCTTCTCTGGAAACACCATATATTTT. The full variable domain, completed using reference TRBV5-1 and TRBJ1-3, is KAGVTQTPRYLIKTRGQQVTLSCSPISGHRSVSWYQQTPGQGLQFLFEYFSETQRNKGNFPGRFSGRQFSNSRSEMNVSTLELGDSALYLCASSPGTSFSGNTIYFGEGSWLTVV.

The CDR3 region is CASSYSESTDTQYF. CDR3 nucleotides: TGTGCCAGCAGTTACTCGGAAAGCACAGATACGCAGTATTTT. The chain employs TRBV6-5 and TRBJ2-3; D gene unclear. The CDR3 is made up of 14 amino acids. The V gene's germline CDR1 is MNHEY and CDR2 SVGAGI. V was trimmed by 0 bases and J by 0 bases, leaving 4 bases between them.

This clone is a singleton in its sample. The CDR3 bases are TGTGCCAGCGGTTCGGGGGACACTTACAATGAGCAGTTCTTC. Translation gives CASGSGDTYNEQFF. V usage is TRBV28 and J usage is TRBJ2-1; D possibly uses TRBD1 or TRBD2 (6 bases each). Germline V gives CDR1 MDHEN, CDR2 SYDVKM. Between the trimmed V and J ends, which lost 8 bases and 4 bases, there was a span of 15 bases. This CDR3 contains 14 residues.

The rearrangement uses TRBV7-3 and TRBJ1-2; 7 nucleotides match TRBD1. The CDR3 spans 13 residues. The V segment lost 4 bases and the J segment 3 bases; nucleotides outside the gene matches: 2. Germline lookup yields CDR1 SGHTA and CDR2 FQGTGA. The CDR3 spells CASSSGTDYGYTF. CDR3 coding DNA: TGTGCCAGCAGCTCGGGGACAGACTATGGCTACACCTTC.

The CDR3 DNA reads as TGCGCCAGCAGGACTACTACAGATCAAGAGACCCAGTACTTC. As protein: CASRTTTDQETQYF. The gene calls are TRBV5-1 and TRBJ2-5; tentatively, D is TRBD2 (5 bases). Trimming pared 5 bases from V and 2 bases from J, leaving 13 bases between. Germline values: CDR1 SGHRS, CDR2 YFSETQ. This CDR3 contains 14 residues.

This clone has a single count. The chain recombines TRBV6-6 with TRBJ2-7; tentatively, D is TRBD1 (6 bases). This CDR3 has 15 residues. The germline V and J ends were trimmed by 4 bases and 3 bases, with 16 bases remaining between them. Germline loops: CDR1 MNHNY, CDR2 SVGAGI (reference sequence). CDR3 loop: CASSSLGTTDYEQYF. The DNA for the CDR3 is TGTGCCAGCAGTTCCCTCGGGACAACCGACTACGAGCAGTACTTC.

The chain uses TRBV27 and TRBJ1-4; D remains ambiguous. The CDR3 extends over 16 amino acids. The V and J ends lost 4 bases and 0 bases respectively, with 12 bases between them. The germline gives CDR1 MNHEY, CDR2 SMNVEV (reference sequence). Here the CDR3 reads CASSYADPSTNEKLFF. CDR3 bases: TGTGCCAGCAGTTACGCAGACCCCTCAACTAATGAAAAACTGTTTTTT.

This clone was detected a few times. In nucleotides, the CDR3 is TGTGCCAGCAGTGAAACTGTCCCCGGACAGCCCCAGCATTTT. It translates to CASSETVPGQPQHF. The chain couples TRBV2 to TRBJ1-5; D is unresolved. V was trimmed by 2 bases and J by 7 bases, leaving 12 bases between them. This CDR3 is built from 14 residues. The germline CDR1 and CDR2 sequences are SNHLY and FYNNEI.

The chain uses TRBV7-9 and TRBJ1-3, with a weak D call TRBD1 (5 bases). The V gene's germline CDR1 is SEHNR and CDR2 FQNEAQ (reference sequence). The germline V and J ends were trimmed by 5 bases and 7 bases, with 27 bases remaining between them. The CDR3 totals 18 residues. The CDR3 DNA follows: TGTGCCAGCAGCAGTCAACCCACTTCGCGGAGGGGAGACAACACCATATATTTT. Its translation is CASSSQPTSRRGDNTIYF.

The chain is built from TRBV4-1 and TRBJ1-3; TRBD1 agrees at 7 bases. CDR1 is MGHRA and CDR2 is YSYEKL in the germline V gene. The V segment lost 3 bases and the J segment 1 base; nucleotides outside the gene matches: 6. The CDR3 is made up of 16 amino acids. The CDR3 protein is CASSHPDRASGNTIYF. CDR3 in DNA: TGCGCCAGCAGCCATCCCGACAGGGCGTCTGGAAACACCATATATTTT.

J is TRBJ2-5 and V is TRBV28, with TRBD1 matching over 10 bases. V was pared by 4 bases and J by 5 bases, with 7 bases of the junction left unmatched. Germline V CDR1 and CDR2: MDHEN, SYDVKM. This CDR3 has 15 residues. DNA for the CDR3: TGTGCCAGCAGTTACCCAGACAGGGGGCTGGAGACCCAGTACTTC. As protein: CASSYPDRGLETQYF.

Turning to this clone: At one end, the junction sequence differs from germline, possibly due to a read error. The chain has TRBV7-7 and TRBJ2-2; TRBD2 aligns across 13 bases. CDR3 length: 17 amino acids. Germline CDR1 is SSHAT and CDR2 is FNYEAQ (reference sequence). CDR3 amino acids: CASSPRTSGSYTGELFF. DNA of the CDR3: TGTGCTAGCAGCCCTCGGACTAGCGGGAGTTACACCGGGGAGCTGTTTTTT.